The 2 T cell receptor beta chains below come from one sample, sequenced in a study of blood T cell repertoires in COVID-19. TCRdb's copy holds only in-frame clones and misses some; the assay was immunoSEQ multiplex PCR. Here the sample spans over 60,000 clones, 89% being singletons. Sequenced: peripheral blood. The receptors stem from a man older than 75 with acute or convalescent COVID-19.

As DNA, the CDR3 is TGTGCCAGCAGCTTAGATAGATTACAGGGGTTAACTTATGGCTACACCTTC. Its translation is CASSLDRLQGLTYGYTF. V and J are TRBV11-2 and TRBJ1-2, with 7 bases aligning to TRBD1. Trimming at V came to 0 bases and at J to 5 bases, leaving 12 bases not matched to a gene. The CDR3 is made up of 17 amino acids. CDR1 is SGHAT, CDR2 FQNNGV, per germline.

This chain links TRBV28 with TRBJ2-5; 10 bases are a match to TRBD1. Germline CDR1 and CDR2: MDHEN and SYDVKM. With V trimmed by 11 bases and J by 5 bases, 8 bases remained unmatched. This CDR3 contains 13 residues. In nucleotides, the CDR3 is TGTGCCTCCGGGACAGGGGCGTGGGAGACCCAGTACTTC. Its protein product is CASGTGAWETQYF.